This T cell receptor beta chain originates from a study of shared clonotypes between healthy human individuals. This clone was observed a handful of times. Other DNA sequences in the sample encode the same CDR3. The CDR3 spans 12 residues. V lost 5 bases and J lost 2; bases outside the gene matches: 2. The germline CDR1 and CDR2 sequences are SQVTM and ANQGSEA. Method: immunoSEQ multiplex PCR; TCRdb's copy keeps in-frame clones and lacks some. This repertoire shows more than 1 million clones, about four fifths found once; its top ten account for 0.52%. The sample consisted of memory CD4+ T cells from PBMCs. Stated subset: CD45RA-negative fraction. The sequence was obtained from a man aged 18-30 years in good health. Some clones in this sample may be carry-over from other donors' samples. The chain joins TRBV29-1 to TRBJ1-1; 7 nucleotides line up with TRBD1. CDR3 loop: CSVWDRNTEAFF. CDR3 in DNA: TGCAGCGTTTGGGACAGAAACACTGAAGCTTTCTTT.